A selection of T cell receptor beta chains follows, all from one sample in a study of blood T cell repertoires in COVID-19. Sequenced by immunoSEQ multiplex PCR; TCRdb stores in-frame clones only, minus some. The sample yields under 200,000 clones, about 86% seen once. The sequenced sample consisted of peripheral blood. The receptors stem from a man aged 45 to 65 with active or convalescent COVID-19. Both conserved end residues are trimmed from each CDR3. Not every row has a clone size; where given, it reads once, few, many or a size class.

>TRBV7-9|.
ASRGGREADGYT
>TRBV29-1|.
SGTGTNEKLF
>TRBV4-3|few
ASSRQGDGEAF
>TRBV5-1|.
ASSFSGGASNEQF
>TRBV7-9|.
ASSFPVAKTGTAPYEQY
>TRBV19|many
ASSPLQGPGTQY
>TRBV20-1|.
SASHLAGGNPSGNIQY
>TRBV3-1/TRBV3-2|.
ASSQVRTPSGANVLT
>TRBV11-2|.
ASSLDGTGLETQY
>TRBV19|medium-sized
ASSPGETQY
>TRBV7-7|.
ASSRTSGETQY
>TRBV23-1|few
ASSQSDRAYEQY
>TRBV2|.
ASSVVVGLAGVGTSTDTQY
>TRBV24-1|.
ATSDPAGGENQPQH
>TRBV7-6|.
ASSPRTAGDTEAF
>TRBV7-9|.
ASSSTKGQAGGQPQH
>TRBV4-2|.
ASSQDRDRHGYT
>TRBV19|.
ASSIGRGRSNQPQH
>TRBV5-1|.
ASSLSGQNYEQY
>TRBV7-2|.
ASSGTGEGTQY
>TRBV7-2|.
ASSIRDREGYT
>TRBV20-1|.
SASKELAGGLYSYNEQF
>TRBV13|.
ASSLQGLAGESYEQY
>TRBV19|.
ASSIVDRLNQPQH
>TRBV29-1|.
SVLMTSSQETQY
>TRBV12-3/TRBV12-4|.
ASTMGVGQPQH
>TRBV5-1|.
ASSFGTLGQGDQPQH
>TRBV25-1|.
ASSPTYLTDTQY
>TRBV5-1|.
ASSLTSDSYNEQF
>TRBV7-2|.
ASSSSMPQETQY